This T cell receptor (beta chain) was retrieved from a study of cytomegalovirus exposure and HLA in healthy donors. The study's findings and limits: An assumption of roughly uniform sequencing depth across donors underlay the presence/absence analyses. The authors later found most CMV-associated TCR beta chains appeared HLA-restricted. In vitro experiments confirmed that a few CMV-associated chains were specific for CMV antigens. Cytomegalovirus association was listed for 164 TCR beta chains.

PCR was performed using 60 Vbeta and 13 Jbeta primers. Method: immunoSEQ multiplex PCR; TCRdb's copy keeps in-frame clones and lacks some. The sample includes 160,000 or so clones, around 84% of them seen just once. This clone was observed a single time. Its antigen is currently unknown. This CDR3 has 15 amino acids. V lost 6 bases and J lost 5, with 19 bases in between. Germline CDR1 and CDR2: MNHNS and SASEGT. The chain couples TRBV6-1 to TRBJ1-1; D may be TRBD1 (6 bases). Sequencing was done on a sample of PBMCs. This sequence originates from a man aged 50 to 60 in good health and CMV-seropositive. The CDR3 nucleotides are TGTGCCAGCAGCCCGGGGGGCAGGCGCGATACTGAAGCTTTCTTT. Translation: CASSPGGRRDTEAFF.